This T cell receptor beta chain was captured by sequencing in a study of T cells in localized non-small cell lung cancer. This clone was picked up a small number of times. Assay used: immunoSEQ multiplex PCR; TCRdb lists only in-frame clones, some missing. The sample contains about 3,000 clones, around 30% of which appear only once. The CDR3 has 14 residues. Germline loops: CDR1 SGHRS, CDR2 YFSETQ. Trimming removed 5 bases at V and 2 bases at J, with 13 bases between. This TCR was sampled from a female donor older than 55 with stage I squamous cell lung carcinoma. The sequencing here drew on normal lung tissue next to the tumor, taken before any cancer treatment. The gene calls are TRBV5-1 and TRBJ1-2; D unresolved. CDR3 coding DNA: TGCGCCAGCAGTTGGGCTCCGAGGAACTATGGCTACACCTTC. It translates to CASSWAPRNYGYTF.